This T cell receptor beta chain came from a study of identical twins. TCRdb used MiXCR to reprocess the 5' RACE reads, holding one entry per CDR3 protein. The sample gives around 1.7 million distinct CDR3 sequences, around 29% of which show up once; about 0.3% is in the top ten. The CDR3 has 15 amino acids. Germline values: CDR1 SGHTA, CDR2 FQGNSA. V was pared by 2 bases and J by 1 base, with 3 bases of the junction left unmatched. This clonotype has ten or more counts. Input material: cord blood. This receptor was taken from a newborn girl in good health. The chain carries TRBV7-2 and TRBJ2-3, with 7 positions matching TRBD1. The CDR3 DNA is TGTGCCAGCAGCTTAACCGGACAGGGCACAGATACGCAGTATTTT. Its protein product is CASSLTGQGTDTQYF.